Listed below are T cell receptor beta chains from one sample, sequenced in a study of T cell changes during pregnancy in multiple sclerosis. The protocol was immunoSEQ multiplex PCR, while the TCRdb copy is restricted to in-frame clones and leaves out a portion. The table shows 50,000 or so clones, with 90% to 95% occurring only once. Sample: CD4+ T cells from peripheral blood mononuclear cells, taken before pregnancy. The receptors here all came from a female donor with multiple sclerosis, enrolled in a pregnancy study. Each CDR3 is given with its conserved first and last residue. A D gene is named only where the DNA matches it firmly. Where a row states a size, it is once, few, many or the class of an expanded clone; other rows omit it.

clone_size: .
j_call: TRBJ1-2
d_call: TRBD1
v_call: TRBV2
cdr3_nt: TGTGCCAGCAGTGCGACAGGGTACGTAGGCTACACCTTC
cdr3_aa: CASSATGYVGYTF

clone_size: .
j_call: TRBJ2-5
d_call: .
v_call: TRBV11-2
cdr3_nt: TGTGCCAGCAGCTTACTTGGTGGGCGGGAAGAGACCCAGTACTTC
cdr3_aa: CASSLLGGREETQYF

clone_size: .
j_call: TRBJ2-1
d_call: .
v_call: TRBV2
cdr3_nt: TGTGCCAGCAGTACAGTTGACAATGAGCAGTTCTTC
cdr3_aa: CASSTVDNEQFF

clone_size: .
j_call: TRBJ2-7
d_call: TRBD1
v_call: TRBV11-1
cdr3_nt: TGTGCCAGCAGCTTTGTTAGGACAGGGGTATACGAGCAGTACTTC
cdr3_aa: CASSFVRTGVYEQYF

clone_size: .
j_call: TRBJ1-2
d_call: TRBD1
v_call: TRBV7-9
cdr3_nt: TGTGCCAGCAGCGGGGACGGGACAGAGCATTACTATGGCTACACCTTC
cdr3_aa: CASSGDGTEHYYGYTF

clone_size: .
j_call: TRBJ1-3
d_call: .
v_call: TRBV7-2
cdr3_nt: TGTGCCAGCAGCTTATCGGGTGGAAACACCATATATTTT
cdr3_aa: CASSLSGGNTIYF

clone_size: .
j_call: TRBJ2-1
d_call: .
v_call: TRBV6-7
cdr3_nt: TGTGCCAGCAGTTACGCTCGGCGCCGAGGGAGCTCCTACAATGAGCAGTTCTTC
cdr3_aa: CASSYARRRGSSYNEQFF

clone_size: .
j_call: TRBJ2-5
d_call: .
v_call: TRBV7-8
cdr3_nt: TGTGCCAGCAGCTTAAGGGGTAGGACGGAGACCCAGTACTTC
cdr3_aa: CASSLRGRTETQYF

clone_size: .
j_call: TRBJ1-4
d_call: .
v_call: TRBV2
cdr3_nt: TGTGCCAGCATTGGAGGTGGTGAAAAACTGTTTTTT
cdr3_aa: CASIGGGEKLFF

clone_size: .
j_call: TRBJ2-1
d_call: .
v_call: TRBV4-3
cdr3_nt: TGCGCCAGCAGCCACCAGTCCCCCTACAATGAGCAGTTCTTC
cdr3_aa: CASSHQSPYNEQFF

clone_size: .
j_call: TRBJ2-7
d_call: TRBD2
v_call: TRBV11-3
cdr3_nt: TGTGCCAGCAGCTTAGGGGCGACTAGCTCGGGCGAGCAGTACTTC
cdr3_aa: CASSLGATSSGEQYF

clone_size: .
j_call: TRBJ2-3
d_call: .
v_call: TRBV5-1
cdr3_nt: TGCGCCAGCAGCTTGGCTTCTAGCACAGATACGCAGTATTTT
cdr3_aa: CASSLASSTDTQYF

clone_size: few
j_call: TRBJ2-1
d_call: .
v_call: TRBV7-8
cdr3_nt: TGTGCCAGCAGCTTAGCGGGAGCCTACAATGAGCAGTTCTTC
cdr3_aa: CASSLAGAYNEQFF

clone_size: .
j_call: TRBJ2-5
d_call: TRBD1
v_call: TRBV7-7
cdr3_nt: TGTGCCAGCAGCGGGACGGACAGGGTTGAAGAGACCCAGTACTTC
cdr3_aa: CASSGTDRVEETQYF

clone_size: .
j_call: TRBJ2-7
d_call: TRBD1
v_call: TRBV6-5
cdr3_nt: TGTGCCAGCAGTTACTCCCCGGACAGGGCCTACGAGCAGTACTTC
cdr3_aa: CASSYSPDRAYEQYF

clone_size: .
j_call: TRBJ1-1
d_call: TRBD1
v_call: TRBV6-1
cdr3_nt: TGTGCCAGCAGTGGAACAGGGGGCAGAACTGAAGCTTTCTTT
cdr3_aa: CASSGTGGRTEAFF

clone_size: .
j_call: TRBJ1-2
d_call: TRBD1
v_call: TRBV28
cdr3_nt: TGTGCCAGCAGTTTACGACAGGGTGGCTACACCTTC
cdr3_aa: CASSLRQGGYTF